One and the same sample provided the 28 T cell receptor beta chains below, sequenced in a study of technical replicates of blood from a handful of donors. This table comes from immunoSEQ multiplex PCR, and its TCRdb copy is limited to in-frame clones, with some not included. The repertoire includes approximately 89,000 clones, around 95% of them detected once, and around 0.22% sits in the top ten. Sequencing input: T cells isolated from PBMCs. All receptors derive from a human donor in good health.

The chain recombines TRBV2 with TRBJ1-1; D is possibly TRBD1 (6 bases). The germline V gene encodes CDR1 SNHLY and CDR2 FYNNEI. The length of the CDR3 is 15 residues. V lost 7 bases and J 0 bases, leaving 15 bases between the germline ends. CDR3 sequence (DNA): TGTGCCAGCAAAACAGGGATCCTCATGAACACTGAAGCTTTCTTT. Protein product: CASKTGILMNTEAFF.

V gene TRBV13 combines with J gene TRBJ2-4, with D hard to call. Looked up from germline, CDR1 is PRHDT and CDR2 is FYEKMQ (reference sequence). V shed 2 bases and J shed 0 bases, with 2 bases lying between them. The CDR3 is 13 residues long. CDR3: CASSLLAKNIQYF. Here the CDR3 DNA reads TGTGCCAGCAGCTTACTAGCCAAAAACATTCAGTACTTC.

CDR3 amino acids: CASSGPLLSGRAGDEQFF. The CDR3 DNA reads TGTGCCAGCAGCGGTCCCCTTCTTAGCGGGAGGGCCGGGGATGAGCAGTTCTTC. V and J are TRBV9 and TRBJ2-1; 11 bases are a match to TRBD2. CDR1 is SGDLS, CDR2 YYNGEE, per germline. This CDR3 comprises 18 residues. Losses at the gene ends were 3 bases for V and 8 bases for J; bases not matched to a gene: 16. The whole variable domain, remainder taken from reference TRBV9 and TRBJ2-1, is DSGVTQTPKHLITATGQRVTLRCSPRSGDLSVYWYQQSLDQGLQFLIQYYNGEERAKGNILERFSAQQFPDLHSELNLSSLELGDSALYFCASSGPLLSGRAGDEQFFGPGTRLTVL.

This sequence joins TRBV19 and TRBJ1-3; tentative D call: TRBD1 (5 bases). Germline CDR1 reads LNHDA; CDR2 reads SQIVND (reference sequence). This CDR3 comprises 15 residues. The germline V and J ends were trimmed by 5 bases and 0 bases, with 11 bases remaining between them. This CDR3 is CASSSGFISGNTIYF. The CDR3 DNA reads as TGTGCCAGTAGTTCAGGGTTTATCTCTGGAAACACCATATATTTT.

This sequence joins TRBV27 and TRBJ2-7; D may be TRBD2 (5 bases). Germline V lookup: CDR1 MNHEY, CDR2 SMNVEV (reference sequence). The length of the CDR3 is 16 residues. V was shortened by 5 bases and J by 12 bases, with 29 bases between the two germline ends. CDR3 DNA sequence: TGTGCCAGCAGTCCCCTCCCCCTCGGGCCGGGGTCGTCGGGGTACTTC. Translating it yields CASSPLPLGPGSSGYF.

Here the CDR3 reads CASSSEAVNTEAFF. The DNA of the CDR3 is TGTGCCAGTAGTTCAGAGGCTGTGAACACTGAAGCTTTCTTT. The chain couples TRBV19 to TRBJ1-1; unclear D gene. Deletions cut 5 bases from V and 0 bases from J, with 10 bases between. The V gene's germline CDR1 is LNHDA and CDR2 SQIVND (reference sequence). This CDR3 spans 14 amino acids.

The gene calls are TRBV9 and TRBJ2-1, with a possible D match to TRBD2 (6 bases). Germline-derived CDR1 and CDR2 are SGDLS and YYNGEE. The CDR3 length is 16 residues. V was cut by 0 bases and J by 8 bases, with 18 bases left in between. The DNA of the CDR3 is TGTGCCAGCAGCGTAGCTGGGGCAGGGACTTTGGATGAGCAGTTCTTC. Its protein is CASSVAGAGTLDEQFF.

J is TRBJ1-1 and V is TRBV28; 8 bases are shared with TRBD1. With 10 bases clipped from V and 3 bases from J, the junction kept 7 bases outside the gene matches. CDR3 length: 13 residues. The germline CDR1 and CDR2 sequences are MDHEN and SYDVKM. DNA for the CDR3: TGTGCCATCGCAGGGGGCGCGTACACTGAAGCTTTCTTT. Translated, it gives CAIAGGAYTEAFF.

The gene calls are TRBV11-2 and TRBJ1-4; 7 bases match TRBD1. The CDR3 loop spans 15 amino acids. The ends lost 5 bases at V and 7 bases at J; junction bases unmatched: 10. The germline V gene has CDR1 SGHAT and CDR2 FQNNGV. The CDR3 here is CASSALTGLVEKLFF. The CDR3 DNA reads TGTGCCAGCAGCGCGTTGACAGGGTTGGTTGAAAAACTGTTTTTT.

This chain joins TRBV9 and TRBJ1-1; D is possibly TRBD1 (5 bases). Germline CDR1 and CDR2: SGDLS and YYNGEE. Deletions cut 3 bases from V and 5 bases from J, with 11 bases between. The CDR3 is made up of 13 amino acids. The CDR3 DNA sequence: TGTGCCAGCAGCGCTACAGGTTTAACTGAAGCTTTCTTT. Translation gives CASSATGLTEAFF.

The J gene is TRBJ1-5, the V gene TRBV2, with 9 nucleotides matching TRBD1. Per germline, CDR1 SNHLY and CDR2 FYNNEI. V dropped 8 bases and J dropped 7; count of bases not matched to a gene: 6. This CDR3 spans 13 amino acids. The CDR3 reads CASGQGSRQPQHF. The CDR3 DNA follows: TGTGCCAGCGGACAGGGGAGTAGGCAGCCCCAGCATTTT.

The chain is built from TRBV6-1 and TRBJ2-5, with D possibly matching TRBD2 (5 bases). The CDR3 loop spans 14 amino acids. From germline, CDR1 is MNHNS and CDR2 SASEGT. Trimming took 6 bases from V and 11 from J, leaving 22 bases between them. CDR3 region: CASRDSRLEWEQYF. CDR3 nucleotide sequence: TGTGCCAGCAGGGACTCCCGCCTTGAGTGGGAGCAGTACTTC.

This chain links TRBV5-6 with TRBJ2-7, with D maybe TRBD2 (6 bases). The CDR3 extends over 17 amino acids. Per germline, CDR1 SGHDT and CDR2 YYEEEE. Trimming removed 6 bases from V and 5 bases from J, with 27 bases in between. The CDR3 DNA is TGTGCCAGCAACAAAAGGGGACTTACCGATTCTGCCCACGAGCAGTACTTC. Amino acids: CASNKRGLTDSAHEQYF.

The chain combines TRBV9 with TRBJ1-2, with 10 bases identical to TRBD1. Germline trimming cut 2 bases from V and 8 bases from J; bases unmatched to any gene: 3. The CDR3 sequence is 13 residues long. From germline, CDR1 is SGDLS and CDR2 YYNGEE. The CDR3 DNA sequence: TGTGCCAGCAGCGTCTGGACAGGGGGAGGCTACACCTTC. Translated, it gives CASSVWTGGGYTF.

The chain carries TRBV4-2 and TRBJ2-7, with 11 bases lining up with TRBD2. This CDR3 contains 15 residues. Trimming took 6 bases from V and 0 from J; bases not matched to a gene: 4. CDR1 is LGHNA and CDR2 is YNFKEQ in the germline V gene. CDR3 sequence (DNA): TGTGCCAGCAGACCAGGGACTAGCGGCTCCTACGAGCAGTACTTC. Protein product: CASRPGTSGSYEQYF.

The chain uses TRBV28 and TRBJ2-1, with 12 bases identical to TRBD2. The CDR3 totals 15 residues. V gave up 6 bases and J gave up 7 bases; unmatched junction bases: 7. From germline, CDR1 is MDHEN and CDR2 SYDVKM. The CDR3 DNA reads as TGTGCCAGCAGCCTGACTAGCGGGAGTTTGAATGAGCAGTTCTTC. It encodes CASSLTSGSLNEQFF. Filled out from reference TRBV28 and TRBJ2-1, the complete variable domain reads DVKVTQSSRYLVKRTGEKVFLECVQDMDHENMFWYRQDPGLGLRLIYFSYDVKMKEKGDIPEGYSVSREKKERFSLILESASTNQTSMYLCASSLTSGSLNEQFFGPGTRLTVL.

V is TRBV18 and J is TRBJ2-1; 7 nucleotides match TRBD1. The CDR3 has 20 residues. The ends lost 3 bases at V and 2 bases at J; junction bases unmatched: 19. CDR1 KGHSH and CDR2 LQKENI come from the germline V gene. This chain's CDR3 is CASSPTPGTAKRQAYNEQFF. For the CDR3, the DNA is TGTGCCAGCTCACCCACACCGGGGACAGCCAAGAGACAGGCCTACAATGAGCAGTTCTTC.

The J gene is TRBJ1-1, the V gene TRBV4-1; unclear D gene. CDR3 length: 12 residues. Germline V gene lookup returns CDR1 MGHRA and CDR2 YSYEKL. The V end was cut by 4 bases, the J end by 4 bases, with 7 bases between. The CDR3 loop is CASSLSSTEAFF. The CDR3 nucleotides are TGCGCCAGCAGCCTGAGTAGCACTGAAGCTTTCTTT.

The chain couples TRBV7-2 to TRBJ1-1, with no clear D. The CDR3 sequence is 13 residues long. Trimming removed 5 bases from V and 5 bases from J, with 12 bases in between. Germline assignment: CDR1 SGHTA and CDR2 FQGNSA. For the CDR3, the DNA is TGTGCCAGCAGCCTGGGAGGAAGGACTGAAGCTTTCTTT. Protein sequence: CASSLGGRTEAFF.

The gene calls are TRBV5-1 and TRBJ1-2; maybe TRBD1 (5 bases). CDR1 is SGHRS, CDR2 YFSETQ, per germline. The CDR3 has 14 residues. V dropped 4 bases and J dropped 2 bases, with 12 bases sitting between them. Here the CDR3 reads CASSLTTVNYGYTF. In DNA, the CDR3 is TGCGCCAGCAGCCTCACGACAGTCAACTATGGCTACACCTTC.

The gene calls are TRBV7-2 and TRBJ1-1; a weak D match, TRBD1 (6 bases). Germline CDR1 is SGHTA and CDR2 is FQGNSA. Deletions cut 3 bases from V and 6 bases from J, with 11 bases between. The CDR3 sequence is 13 residues long. The CDR3 here is CASSFYRVPEAFF. DNA for the CDR3: TGTGCCAGCAGCTTTTACAGGGTCCCTGAAGCTTTCTTT.

The chain couples TRBV30 to TRBJ1-3, with a possible D match to TRBD1 (5 bases). The germline V and J ends were trimmed by 4 bases and 2 bases, with 12 bases remaining between them. The germline V gene encodes CDR1 GTSNPN and CDR2 SVGIG (reference sequence). This CDR3 region has 14 residues. This CDR3 reads CAWIRQLPGNTIYF. The CDR3, as DNA: TGTGCCTGGATAAGACAGCTTCCTGGAAACACCATATATTTT.

The J gene is TRBJ2-7, the V gene TRBV30; D may be TRBD1 (6 bases). CDR3 length: 13 residues. Trimming cost V 2 bases and J 1 base, with 9 bases left between them. From germline, CDR1 is GTSNPN and CDR2 SVGIG (reference sequence). This chain's CDR3 is CAWSRDRSYEQYF. The CDR3, as DNA: TGTGCCTGGAGTAGAGACAGGTCCTACGAGCAGTACTTC.

The chain is built from TRBV28 and TRBJ2-7; a possible D gene is TRBD2 (5 bases). Trimming cost V 6 bases and J 6 bases, with 12 bases left between them. Germline V CDR1 and CDR2: MDHEN, SYDVKM. The CDR3 length is 12 residues. In nucleotides, the CDR3 is TGTGCCAGCAGGAGTAGCGTATTCGAGCAGTACTTC. Its translation: CASRSSVFEQYF.

The gene calls are TRBV2 and TRBJ2-4; 13 positions match TRBD2. Germline lookup yields CDR1 SNHLY and CDR2 FYNNEI. The CDR3 consists of 15 residues. Losses at the gene ends were 6 bases for V and 7 bases for J; bases not matched to a gene: 6. Written as DNA, the CDR3 is TGTGCCAGCAGCGCTAGGACTAGCGGGGGTAACATTCAGTACTTC. It codes for CASSARTSGGNIQYF.

This clone was recorded only once. This rearrangement joins TRBV9 to TRBJ2-5; TRBD1 agrees at 8 bases. Germline V gene data show CDR1 as SGDLS and CDR2 as YYNGEE. The CDR3 is 15 amino acids. The V gene end was trimmed by 3 bases and the J gene end by 4 bases; junction bases not matched to a gene: 8. CDR3 nucleotide sequence: TGTGCCAGCAGCGGGGGGGACAGGCCTCCAGAGACCCAGTACTTC. It yields the protein CASSGGDRPPETQYF.

This chain connects TRBV7-3 to TRBJ2-2, with TRBD1 matching over 8 bases. V lost 5 bases, J lost 4 bases, and 9 bases stayed unmatched. CDR1 and CDR2 from the germline V gene are SGHTA and FQGTGA. This CDR3 comprises 16 residues. The CDR3: CASSRGAGGRTGELFF. CDR3 DNA: TGTGCCAGCAGCCGAGGGGCAGGGGGCCGCACCGGGGAGCTGTTTTTT.

The chain is built from TRBV11-2 and TRBJ1-2; no firm D call. This CDR3 has 14 residues. Germline V gene sequence: CDR1 SGHAT, CDR2 FQNNGV. V lost 1 base and J 4 bases, leaving 10 bases between the germline ends. Here the CDR3 DNA reads TGTGCCAGCAGCTTAGTCGGGAGTTTCTATGGCTACACCTTC. Translated: CASSLVGSFYGYTF.